Sequencing of this TCR beta chain was carried out in a study of T cells after yellow fever vaccination. It was through 5'RACE template switching that TCR cDNA was made, with a universal primer site and UMIs added. TCRdb analysed the 5' RACE reads with MiXCR anew, one entry per CDR3 protein. Of 300,000 or so distinct CDR3 sequences in the sample, around 7% were seen once. The CDR3 is 11 residues long, counting both termini. This clonotype was seen a few times. What it recognizes is unknown. No DNA is shown, since the ends of the CDR3 on it are uncertain; the CDR3 is the one TCRdb lists. Notes on the study in general: Abundant bulk-population clonotypes could contaminate the FACS-sorted repertoires. A large majority of primary-vaccination clones showed up again after the booster (roughly 96% CD4, almost 90% CD8).

The origin of this receptor is a young man who received the YFV17D yellow fever vaccine. The chain links TRBV12-3 or TRBV12-4 to TRBJ1-1; TRBD1 reflects the table's D call only, with no check against the DNA. Sample: PBMCs, taken more than 40 days after the first yellow fever vaccination. CDR3 sequence reads: CASSFGTGTFF.